The 3 T cell receptor beta chains given below trace back to one sample, sequenced in a study of shared T cell receptors in the human thymus. TCRdb's copy holds only in-frame clones and misses some; the assay was immunoSEQ multiplex PCR. The data show tens of thousands of clones, with nearly 95% seen just once and around 0.03% held by the top ten. Sequences were obtained from thymocytes. The source is a human donor.

The chain uses TRBV4-2 and TRBJ2-7; D remains ambiguous. CDR1 LGHNA and CDR2 YNFKEQ come from the germline V gene. The V end was cut by 2 bases, the J end by 1 base, with 9 bases between. The CDR3 totals 14 residues. CDR3 protein: CASSQHETSYEQYF. As DNA, the CDR3 is TGTGCCAGCAGCCAACATGAAACTTCCTACGAGCAGTACTTC.

This sequence joins TRBV28 and TRBJ2-3, with TRBD1 as a possible D gene (6 bases). Looked up from germline, CDR1 is MDHEN and CDR2 is SYDVKM. CDR3 length: 18 residues. Between the trimmed V and J ends, which lost 2 bases and 0 bases, there was a span of 18 bases. The CDR3 DNA reads as TGTGCCAGCAGTTTACCTACTTGGGACATTCCTAGCACAGATACGCAGTATTTT. As protein: CASSLPTWDIPSTDTQYF.

The chain employs TRBV7-3 and TRBJ2-1, with D maybe TRBD1 (6 bases). The CDR3 runs 16 residues. Trimming shortened V by 5 bases and J by 2 bases, and 16 bases separated the two germline ends. CDR1 is SGHTA, CDR2 FQGTGA, per germline. The CDR3 bases are TGTGCCAGCAGCCCTCCGGGACACGAGGCCTACAATGAGCAGTTCTTC. Translating it yields CASSPPGHEAYNEQFF.